The clone carrying this T cell receptor beta chain was detected ten times or more. CDR1 MDHEN and CDR2 SYDVKM come from the germline V gene. V was clipped by 8 bases and J by 0 bases, with 8 bases between them. The length of the CDR3 is 13 residues. This specimen belongs to a study of T cells in Graves' hyperthyroidism and ophthalmopathy. Researchers took RNA transcripts and amplified the TCR beta CDR3 regions from them. HTBI primers were employed in a first-round RT-PCR of the TCR CDR3. Each CDR3 protein gets one entry after TCRdb re-called the multiplex PCR reads with MiXCR. The sample records over 500,000 distinct CDR3 sequences, 14% being singletons.

The clonotype was recovered from a woman aged 40-49 years with Graves' hyperthyroidism. The sequencing input was blood. The V and J genes are TRBV28 and TRBJ2-1; no definite D call. The CDR3 region is CASRVSSYNEQFF. The CDR3 region has the DNA TGTGCCAGCCGGGTTAGCTCCTACAATGAGCAGTTCTTC. The full variable domain, its missing parts supplied by reference TRBV28 and TRBJ2-1, is DVKVTQSSRYLVKRTGEKVFLECVQDMDHENMFWYRQDPGLGLRLIYFSYDVKMKEKGDIPEGYSVSREKKERFSLILESASTNQTSMYLCASRVSSYNEQFFGPGTRLTVL.